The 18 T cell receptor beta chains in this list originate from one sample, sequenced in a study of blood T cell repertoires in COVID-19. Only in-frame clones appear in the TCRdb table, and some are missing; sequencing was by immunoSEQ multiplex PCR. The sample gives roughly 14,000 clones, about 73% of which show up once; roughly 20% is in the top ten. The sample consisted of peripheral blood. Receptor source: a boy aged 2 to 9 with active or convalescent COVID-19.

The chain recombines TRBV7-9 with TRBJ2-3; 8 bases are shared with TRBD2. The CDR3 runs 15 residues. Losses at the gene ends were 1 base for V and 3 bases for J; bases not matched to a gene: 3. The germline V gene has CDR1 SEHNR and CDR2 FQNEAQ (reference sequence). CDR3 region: CASSLGSGGTDTQYF. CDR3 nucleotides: TGTGCCAGCAGCTTAGGGAGCGGGGGAACAGATACGCAGTATTTT.

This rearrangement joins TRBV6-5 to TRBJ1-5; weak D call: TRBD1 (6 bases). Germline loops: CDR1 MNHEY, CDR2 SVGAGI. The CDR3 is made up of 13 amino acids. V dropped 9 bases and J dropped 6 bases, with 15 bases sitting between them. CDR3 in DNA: TGTGCCAGTCACAGGGATCAGGGTCAGCCCCAGCATTTT. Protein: CASHRDQGQPQHF.

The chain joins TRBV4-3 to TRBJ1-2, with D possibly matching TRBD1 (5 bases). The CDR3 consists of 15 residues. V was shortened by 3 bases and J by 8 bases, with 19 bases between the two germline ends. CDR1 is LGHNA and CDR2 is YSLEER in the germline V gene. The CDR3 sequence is CASSQEQDDSRGYTF. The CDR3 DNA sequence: TGCGCCAGCAGCCAGGAACAGGACGACTCAAGGGGCTACACCTTC.

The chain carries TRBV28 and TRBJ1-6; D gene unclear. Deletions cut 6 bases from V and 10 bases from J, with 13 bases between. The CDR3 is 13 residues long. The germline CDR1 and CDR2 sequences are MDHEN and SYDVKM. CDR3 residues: CASSLVQASPLHF. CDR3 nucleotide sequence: TGTGCCAGCAGCCTGGTTCAGGCATCACCCCTCCACTTT. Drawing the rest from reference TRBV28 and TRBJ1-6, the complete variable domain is DVKVTQSSRYLVKRTGEKVFLECVQDMDHENMFWYRQDPGLGLRLIYFSYDVKMKEKGDIPEGYSVSREKKERFSLILESASTNQTSMYLCASSLVQASPLHFGNGTRLTVT.

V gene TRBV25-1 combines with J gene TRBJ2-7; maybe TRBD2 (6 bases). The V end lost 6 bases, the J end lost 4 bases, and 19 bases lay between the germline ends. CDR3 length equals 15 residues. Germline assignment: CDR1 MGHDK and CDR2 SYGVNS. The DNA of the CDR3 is TGTGCCAGCAGGAACCGGGACTCCCGGGGTTACGAGCAGTACGTC. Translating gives CASRNRDSRGYEQYV.

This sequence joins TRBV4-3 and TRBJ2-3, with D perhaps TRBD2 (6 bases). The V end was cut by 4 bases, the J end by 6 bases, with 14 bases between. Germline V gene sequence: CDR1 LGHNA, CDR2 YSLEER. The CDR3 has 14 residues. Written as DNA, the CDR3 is TGCGCCAGCAGCCTAGCGGTCCAGAGGGATACGCAGTATTTT. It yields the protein CASSLAVQRDTQYF.

CDR3 in amino acids: CSARDRNEQFF. DNA of the CDR3: TGCAGTGCTAGAGATCGGAATGAGCAGTTCTTC. V is TRBV20-1 and J is TRBJ2-1; D unresolved. Germline CDR1 is DFQATT and CDR2 is SNEGSKA (reference sequence). This CDR3 comprises 11 residues. Trimming left V 0 bases short and J 7 bases short, with 4 bases between.

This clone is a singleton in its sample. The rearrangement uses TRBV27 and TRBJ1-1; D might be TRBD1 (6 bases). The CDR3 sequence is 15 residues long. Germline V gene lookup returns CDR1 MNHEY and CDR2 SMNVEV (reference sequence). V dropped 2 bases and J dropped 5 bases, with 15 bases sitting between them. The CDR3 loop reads CASSLAGARNTEAFF. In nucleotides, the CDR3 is TGTGCCAGCAGTTTAGCGGGGGCGCGGAATACTGAAGCTTTCTTT.

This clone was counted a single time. In DNA, the CDR3 is TGTGCCTGGGGGGTAGCGGGAAGCCGGGGGCAGTATTTT. Encoded protein: CAWGVAGSRGQYF. This chain connects TRBV30 to TRBJ2-3; 8 nucleotides agree with TRBD2. Germline CDR1 is GTSNPN and CDR2 is SVGIG (reference sequence). Trimming removed 5 bases from V and 11 bases from J; junction bases left unmatched: 12. This CDR3 is built from 13 residues.

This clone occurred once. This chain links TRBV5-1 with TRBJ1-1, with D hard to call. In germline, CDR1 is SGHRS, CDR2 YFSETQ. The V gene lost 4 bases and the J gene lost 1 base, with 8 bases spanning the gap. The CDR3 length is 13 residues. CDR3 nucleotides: TGCGCCAGCAGCCTCACAAAGAACACTGAAGCTTTCTTT. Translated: CASSLTKNTEAFF.

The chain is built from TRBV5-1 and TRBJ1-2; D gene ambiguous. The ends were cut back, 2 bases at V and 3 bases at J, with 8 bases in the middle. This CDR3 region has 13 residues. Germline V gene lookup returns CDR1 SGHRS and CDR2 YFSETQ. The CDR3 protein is CASSLGADYGYTF. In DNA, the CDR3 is TGCGCCAGCAGCTTAGGTGCGGACTATGGCTACACCTTC.

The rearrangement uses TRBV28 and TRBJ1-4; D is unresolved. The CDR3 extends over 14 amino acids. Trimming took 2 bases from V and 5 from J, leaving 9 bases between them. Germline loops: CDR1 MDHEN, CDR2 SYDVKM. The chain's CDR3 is CASSLPGGNEKLFF. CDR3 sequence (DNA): TGTGCCAGCAGTTTACCGGGAGGGAATGAAAAACTGTTTTTT.

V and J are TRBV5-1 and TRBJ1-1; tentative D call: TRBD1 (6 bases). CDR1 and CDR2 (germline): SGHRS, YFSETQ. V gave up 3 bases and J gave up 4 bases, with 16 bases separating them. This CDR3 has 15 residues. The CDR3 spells CASSSNTGRGTEAFF. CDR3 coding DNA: TGCGCCAGCAGCTCGAACACAGGGAGGGGCACTGAAGCTTTCTTT.

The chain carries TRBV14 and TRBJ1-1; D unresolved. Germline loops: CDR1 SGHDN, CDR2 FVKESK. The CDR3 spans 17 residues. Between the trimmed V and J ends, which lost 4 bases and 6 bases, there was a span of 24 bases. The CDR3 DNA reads TGTGCCAGCAGCCGGGTAGGGAGATTTGGGTCCCGATCTGAAGCTTTCTTT. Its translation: CASSRVGRFGSRSEAFF.

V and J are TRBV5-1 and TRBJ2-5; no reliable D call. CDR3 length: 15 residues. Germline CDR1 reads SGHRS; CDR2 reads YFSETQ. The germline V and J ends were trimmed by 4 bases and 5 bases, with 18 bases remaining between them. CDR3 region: CASSMEPQRFETQYF. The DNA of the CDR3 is TGCGCCAGCAGCATGGAACCCCAGAGGTTCGAGACCCAGTACTTC. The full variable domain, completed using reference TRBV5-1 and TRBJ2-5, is KAGVTQTPRYLIKTRGQQVTLSCSPISGHRSVSWYQQTPGQGLQFLFEYFSETQRNKGNFPGRFSGRQFSNSRSEMNVSTLELGDSALYLCASSMEPQRFETQYFGPGTRLLVL.

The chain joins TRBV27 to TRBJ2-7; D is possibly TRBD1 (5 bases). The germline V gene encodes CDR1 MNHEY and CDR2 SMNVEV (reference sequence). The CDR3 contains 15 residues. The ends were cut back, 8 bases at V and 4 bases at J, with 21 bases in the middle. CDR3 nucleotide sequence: TGTGCCAGCGGATATGGACATCCTGAATATTACGAGCAGTACGTC. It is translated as CASGYGHPEYYEQYV.

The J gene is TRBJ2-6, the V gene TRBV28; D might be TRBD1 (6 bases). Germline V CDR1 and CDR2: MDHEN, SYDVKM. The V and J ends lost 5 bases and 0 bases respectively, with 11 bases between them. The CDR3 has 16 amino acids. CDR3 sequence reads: CASSPRTASGANVLTF. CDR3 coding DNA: TGTGCCAGCAGTCCGCGGACAGCCTCTGGGGCCAACGTCCTGACTTTC. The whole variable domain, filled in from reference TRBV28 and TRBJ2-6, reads DVKVTQSSRYLVKRTGEKVFLECVQDMDHENMFWYRQDPGLGLRLIYFSYDVKMKEKGDIPEGYSVSREKKERFSLILESASTNQTSMYLCASSPRTASGANVLTFGAGSRLTVL.

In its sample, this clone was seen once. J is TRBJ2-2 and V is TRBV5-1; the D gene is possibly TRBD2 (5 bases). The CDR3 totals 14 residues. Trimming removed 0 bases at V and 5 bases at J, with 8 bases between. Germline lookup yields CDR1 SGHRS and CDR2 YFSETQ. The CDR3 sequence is CASSLGRGTGELFF. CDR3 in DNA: TGCGCCAGCAGCTTGGGACGGGGAACCGGGGAGCTGTTTTTT.